This record covers a single TCR beta chain. The germline gives CDR1 LNHDA, CDR2 SQIVND (reference sequence). The CDR3 length is 13 residues. Trimming took off 7 bases at V and 0 bases at J, with 9 bases between the two ends. The data stem from a study of blood T cell repertoires in COVID-19. Some clones are missing from TCRdb's copy, which holds only in-frame ones; the method was immunoSEQ multiplex PCR. The data hold about 180,000 clones, with about 80% observed a single time. Sequencing was carried out using peripheral blood. The sequence was obtained from a man in his sixties or seventies with active or convalescent COVID-19. The chain carries TRBV19 and TRBJ1-1, with D possibly matching TRBD1 (5 bases). The CDR3, as DNA: TGTGCCAGTACTATGACAGTGAACACTGAAGCTTTCTTT. Amino acid sequence: CASTMTVNTEAFF. Drawing the rest from reference TRBV19 and TRBJ1-1, the complete variable domain is DGGITQSPKYLFRKEGQNVTLSCEQNLNHDAMYWYRQDPGQGLRLIYYSQIVNDFQKGDIAEGYSVSREKKESFPLTVTSAQKNPTAFYLCASTMTVNTEAFFGQGTRLTVV.